This T cell receptor beta chain stems from a study of T cell changes during pregnancy in multiple sclerosis. Some clones are missing from TCRdb's copy, which holds only in-frame ones; the method was immunoSEQ multiplex PCR. The table lists 45,000 to 50,000 clones, around 91% of them singletons. Germline CDR1 reads LNHDA; CDR2 reads SQIVND (reference sequence). Trimming at V came to 3 bases and at J to 2 bases, leaving 9 bases not matched to a gene. The length of the CDR3 is 16 residues. The sequenced sample was CD4+ T cells from peripheral blood mononuclear cells, obtained in the second trimester of pregnancy. The source is a female donor in good health, enrolled as a control in a pregnancy study. The gene calls are TRBV19 and TRBJ2-7; 8 bases map to TRBD1. CDR3 sequence reads: CASSIDVRGLTYEQYF. The CDR3 coding sequence is TGTGCCAGTAGTATCGACGTCAGGGGGCTCACCTACGAGCAGTACTTC.